A selection of T cell receptor beta chains follows, all from one sample in a study of T cell responses to AZD1222 COVID-19 vaccine. Only in-frame clones appear in the TCRdb table, and some are missing; sequencing was by immunoSEQ multiplex PCR. The table lists some 90,000 clones, 85% to 90% of them singletons. Here the sequenced sample was peripheral blood, taken 28 days after the second AZD1222 dose. The receptors come from an adult who received the AZD1222 COVID-19 vaccine. Both conserved end residues are part of each CDR3. A D gene is named only where the DNA matches it firmly. Clone size appears in some rows only: once, few, many, or a class for an expanded clone.

v_call,d_call,j_call,clone_size,cdr3_aa,cdr3_nt
TRBV10-3,NA,TRBJ2-2,NA,CAISELNTGELFF,TGTGCCATCAGTGAGTTAAACACCGGGGAGCTGTTTTTT
TRBV29-1,NA,TRBJ1-5,once,CSVVENSNQPQHF,TGCAGCGTTGTTGAAAATAGCAATCAGCCCCAGCATTTT
TRBV7-2,TRBD1,TRBJ1-4,NA,CASSLQGAPANEKLFF,TGTGCCAGCAGCTTACAGGGGGCGCCAGCTAATGAAAAACTGTTTTTT
TRBV5-1,NA,TRBJ2-7,NA,CASSLAPEGEQYF,TGCGCCAGCAGCTTGGCCCCTGAGGGGGAGCAGTACTTC
TRBV30,NA,TRBJ1-4,NA,CASTSGPSLGEKLFF,TGTGCTAGCACGAGCGGACCGTCCCTTGGAGAAAAACTGTTTTTT
TRBV4-2,NA,TRBJ1-5,NA,CASSQGGGGQPQHF,TGTGCCAGCAGCCAAGGCGGTGGGGGTCAGCCCCAGCATTTT
TRBV11-2,TRBD2,TRBJ2-2,NA,CASSWEGLNTGELFF,TGTGCCAGCAGCTGGGAGGGGTTGAACACCGGGGAGCTGTTTTTT
TRBV9,TRBD2,TRBJ2-1,NA,CASSVALAGTYNEQFF,TGTGCCAGCAGCGTAGCATTAGCGGGGACATACAATGAGCAGTTCTTC
TRBV7-9,NA,TRBJ2-7,NA,CASSFLEHEQYF,TGTGCCAGCAGCTTTTTGGAGCACGAGCAGTACTTC
TRBV9,NA,TRBJ1-6,few,CASSVGDGNSPLHF,TGTGCCAGCAGCGTAGGGGACGGGAATTCACCCCTCCACTTT
TRBV5-1,TRBD2,TRBJ2-7,NA,CASSALGTSRSYEQYF,TGCGCCAGCAGCGCCTTAGGGACTAGCCGCTCCTACGAGCAGTACTTC
TRBV7-9,NA,TRBJ2-1,NA,CASSLLGGANEQFF,TGTGCCAGCAGCTTATTGGGGGGGGCGAATGAGCAGTTCTTC
TRBV19,NA,TRBJ1-1,NA,CASSSPWGEGGTEAFF,TGTGCCAGTAGTTCTCCTTGGGGGGAGGGAGGAACTGAAGCTTTCTTT
TRBV12-5,NA,TRBJ1-4,NA,CASGARGPNEKLFF,TGTGCTAGTGGTGCCCGGGGGCCGAATGAAAAACTGTTTTTT
TRBV5-5,NA,TRBJ1-6,NA,CASSLDDSSYNSPLHF,TGTGCCAGCAGCTTGGATGATAGCTCCTATAATTCACCCCTCCACTTT
TRBV7-9,TRBD2,TRBJ2-2,NA,CASSLAGLTGELFF,TGTGCCAGCAGCCTAGCGGGCCTAACCGGGGAGCTGTTTTTT
TRBV4-1,NA,TRBJ1-6,NA,CASSQAGGANNSPLHF,TGCGCCAGCAGCCAAGCCGGCGGGGCGAATAATTCACCCCTCCACTTT
TRBV19,NA,TRBJ1-2,NA,CASSTGQTPTMAGYTF,TGTGCCAGTAGTACCGGACAGACTCCAACTATGGCTGGCTACACCTTC
TRBV6-5,TRBD1,TRBJ2-5,NA,CASRRDRGPETQYF,TGTGCCAGCAGAAGGGACAGGGGGCCAGAGACCCAGTACTTC
TRBV9,NA,TRBJ1-4,NA,CASSVAWASEKLFF,TGTGCCAGCAGCGTAGCATGGGCTAGTGAAAAACTGTTTTTT
TRBV19,NA,TRBJ1-5,NA,CATEGYSNQPQHF,TGTGCCACGGAGGGATATAGCAATCAGCCCCAGCATTTT
TRBV7-9,TRBD1,TRBJ1-2,NA,CASSLGGQTSRAYGYTF,TGTGCCAGCAGCTTAGGGGGACAGACCTCTCGGGCCTATGGCTACACCTTC
TRBV11-2,NA,TRBJ2-5,NA,CASSLVQGLETQYF,TGTGCCAGCAGCTTAGTACAGGGATTAGAGACCCAGTACTTC
TRBV6-5,TRBD1,TRBJ1-1,once,CASSRGGTANTEAFF,TGTGCCAGCAGTAGGGGAGGGACAGCTAACACTGAAGCTTTCTTT
TRBV10-1,NA,TRBJ2-3,NA,CASSESGQIVTDTQYF,TGCGCCAGCAGTGAGTCCGGGCAGATAGTCACAGATACGCAGTATTTT
TRBV19,NA,TRBJ1-5,NA,CASSTQRGQPQHF,TGTGCCAGTAGTACCCAGAGAGGACAGCCCCAGCATTTT
TRBV27,NA,TRBJ1-4,NA,CASSLRQGQGKLFF,TGTGCCAGCAGTTTAAGGCAGGGGCAGGGAAAACTGTTTTTT
TRBV7-2,TRBD1,TRBJ1-1,NA,CASSAGQDTEAFF,TGTGCCAGCAGCGCGGGACAGGACACTGAAGCTTTCTTT
TRBV18,NA,TRBJ1-2,NA,CASSPLNGGDGYTF,TGTGCCAGCTCACCCTTGAATGGGGGCGATGGCTACACCTTC
TRBV11-2,TRBD1,TRBJ2-1,NA,CASSRIWGQGKNEQFF,TGTGCCAGCAGCCGCATTTGGGGACAGGGGAAAAATGAGCAGTTCTTC
TRBV18,TRBD2,TRBJ2-1,NA,CASSPGVASGGRQFF,TGTGCCAGCTCACCAGGAGTGGCTAGCGGGGGGAGGCAGTTCTTC
TRBV7-8,TRBD1,TRBJ1-1,NA,CASSTWTGNTEAFF,TGTGCCAGCAGCACATGGACAGGGAACACTGAAGCTTTCTTT
TRBV2,TRBD2,TRBJ2-2,NA,CASRDSRGYNTGELFF,TGTGCCAGCAGGGACTCGCGGGGGTATAACACCGGGGAGCTGTTTTTT
TRBV2,NA,TRBJ1-5,NA,CASSEGIGQGLYQPQHF,TGTGCCAGCAGTGAAGGGATTGGGCAGGGACTTTATCAGCCCCAGCATTTT
TRBV5-4,TRBD2,TRBJ2-1,NA,CASSQAGGRNEQFF,TGTGCCAGCAGCCAAGCGGGGGGGCGCAATGAGCAGTTCTTC
TRBV28,TRBD1,TRBJ2-7,NA,CASTPWDRDSSEQYF,TGTGCCAGCACTCCATGGGACAGGGACTCCTCCGAGCAGTACTTC
TRBV5-3,NA,TRBJ2-2,NA,CARSLFGRDNANTGELFF,TGTGCCAGAAGCTTGTTCGGCCGGGACAACGCGAACACCGGGGAGCTGTTTTTT
TRBV6-5,TRBD1,TRBJ1-1,NA,CASTVTGVNTEAFF,TGTGCCAGCACCGTGACAGGGGTGAACACTGAAGCTTTCTTT
TRBV20-1,NA,TRBJ1-4,once,CSASTGRTTGGEKLFF,TGCAGTGCCAGTACCGGGCGGACCACCGGAGGTGAAAAACTGTTTTTT
TRBV5-1,NA,TRBJ2-2,NA,CASSFSPDSGELFF,TGCGCCAGCAGTTTTAGTCCCGACTCCGGGGAGCTGTTTTTT
TRBV6-1,TRBD1,TRBJ1-5,NA,CASSEQGEQPQHF,TGTGCCAGCAGTGAACAGGGGGAACAGCCCCAGCATTTT
TRBV18,NA,TRBJ1-2,NA,CASSPILPVGDGYTF,TGTGCCAGCTCACCGATCTTACCGGTGGGAGATGGCTACACCTTC
TRBV5-1,NA,TRBJ1-5,few,CASSLASGVGQPQHF,TGCGCCAGCAGCTTGGCATCCGGGGTAGGGCAGCCCCAGCATTTT
TRBV18,NA,TRBJ1-1,NA,CASSLSAVRSQYTEAFF,TGTGCCAGCTCACTCTCTGCCGTTCGGAGCCAGTACACTGAAGCTTTCTTT
TRBV4-1,NA,TRBJ2-1,NA,CASSQGRYSSPHNEQFF,TGCGCCAGCAGCCAAGGGAGGTATAGCTCGCCGCACAATGAGCAGTTCTTC
TRBV3-1/TRBV3-2,TRBD1,TRBJ1-1,once,CASTLGQGAGTEAFF,TGTGCCAGCACCCTAGGACAGGGGGCGGGCACTGAAGCTTTCTTT
TRBV5-1,NA,TRBJ2-2,NA,CASRTGQNTGELFF,TGCGCCAGCAGAACCGGACAGAACACCGGGGAGCTGTTTTTT
TRBV5-1,NA,TRBJ1-4,NA,CASSVAGKSNEKLFF,TGCGCCAGCAGCGTAGCGGGAAAATCTAATGAAAAACTGTTTTTT
TRBV19,TRBD1,TRBJ2-7,NA,CASTSSWDRSTYEQYF,TGTGCCAGTACCTCTTCTTGGGACAGGAGTACCTACGAGCAGTACTTC
TRBV4-2,NA,TRBJ2-3,once,CASSQDPSTDTQYF,TGTGCCAGCAGCCAAGATCCCAGCACAGATACGCAGTATTTT